Below, one TCR beta chain is given with its context. Its binding antigen is unknown. Base quality data are lacking; no much larger clone is found one base away. CDR1 and CDR2 were assigned from the germline V gene (reference sequence) as LNHNV and YYDKDF. V loses 1 base, J loses 7 bases, and the germline ends lie 13 bases apart. Spanning cysteine to phenylalanine, the CDR3 consists of 14 amino acids. The CDR3 DNA has 42 bases and is translated from base 1. The record originates from a study of blood T cell repertoires in COVID-19 (dated by TCRdb to the early 2020s). About the investigation overall: Collaborator samples came from the United States, Italy and Spain and covered acute and convalescent phases of COVID-19. The prospective study material was composed of cDNA or gDNA derived from T cells, B-cell-depleted T cells, or PBMCs. The dataset comprised deeply sampled blood TCRbeta repertoires from subjects exposed to, actively infected with, or recovered from COVID-19. The repertoires were released in a freely available public database intended as a resource for research on the immune response to SARS-CoV-2. The samples were drawn from the first 160 participants of the ongoing ImmuneRACE study and from about 1,200 subjects provided by 6 global collaborators. A de-identified subject ID, COVID-19 status, age in years and sex were almost always included in the sample metadata. Where available, HLA class I and class II types were obtained from metadata supplied by the sample provider rather than from assay-based typing. What the study reported, not specific to this receptor: How much clinical and demographic metadata was included differed by source and by participant, and the metadata was provided uncurated.

Whole blood was collected in K2EDTA tubes by collaborating institutions according to the institutions' own protocols. For TCRbeta analysis, collaborator samples were shipped as frozen whole blood, as isolated PBMCs, or as DNA extracted from either sample type. TCRbeta CDR3 regions were amplified from genomic DNA using the immunoSEQ Assay, a bias-controlled multiplex PCR. Processing in the source paper ran as follows. Within the assay, amplification of reference gene primers was used to estimate how many nucleated cells each sample contained. To quantify the absolute abundance of each unique TCRbeta CDR3 rearrangement, sequence reads were collapsed and filtered. For each sample, productive Simpson clonality was calculated as the square root of Simpson's diversity index over productive rearrangements. Sourced from immuneACCESS, this table was stored by TCRdb with only in-frame sequences that have V and J called. A share of the clones is absent; for the studies checked, an unresolved V gene accounts for under half, and the remainder has no known explanation. V and J calls and clone size come straight from that table; D and trimming were deduced from the DNA. In all, the sample holds 60,000 to 85,000 clones, and approximately 75% of those were seen once. The ten largest clones capture approximately 6% of the sample.

Source material: peripheral blood. This receptor was identified in a woman aged 60-70 years with acute or convalescent COVID-19. The V and J segments used are TRBV15 and TRBJ2-5, with the D gene uncertain. The base sequence is TGTGCCACCAGCAGAGCCCACATTGCGGTGACCCAGTACTTC. Its protein reads: CATSRAHIAVTQYF.